These 17 T cell receptor beta chains originate from one sample sequenced in a study of beta chain features in type 1 diabetes. Expressed TCRB transcripts were sequenced because the isolated RNA had all been reverse transcribed beforehand. Assay: immunoSEQ multiplex PCR; the TCRdb copy retains only in-frame clones and omits some. Counted here are 300,000 to 350,000 clones, approximately 10% occurring once; the ten biggest clones make up approximately 1%. These receptors have no known antigen. General observations from the study: Among all four CD4+ subsets, Type 1 diabetes patients had TCRB CDR3s that were moderately but significantly shorter.

Sequencing used central memory CD4+ T cells from blood. The receptors were gathered from a man younger than 45 with type 1 diabetes.

The table lists this clone with a few counts. This chain joins TRBV5-6 and TRBJ2-3, with D hard to call. This CDR3 has 13 residues. Per the germline V gene, CDR1 is SGHDT and CDR2 is YYEEEE. V shed 4 bases and J shed 3 bases, with 9 bases lying between them. CDR3 coding DNA: TGTGCCAGCAGCATCAGTCCTACAGATACGCAGTATTTT. It is translated as CASSISPTDTQYF.

This rearrangement joins TRBV14 to TRBJ2-3; unclear D gene. The V end lost 5 bases, the J end lost 3 bases, and 6 bases lay between the germline ends. Germline lookup yields CDR1 SGHDN and CDR2 FVKESK. The CDR3 has 12 amino acids. The CDR3 sequence is CASSSNTDTQYF. The CDR3 DNA is TGTGCCAGCAGCTCGAATACAGATACGCAGTATTTT.

This clone was detected ten times or more. The same CDR3 also results from other DNA sequences found in this sample. The rearrangement uses TRBV7-2 and TRBJ2-6; D call uncertain. The V end lost 2 bases, the J end lost 0 bases, and 5 bases lay between the germline ends. There are 15 residues in the CDR3. CDR1 SGHTA and CDR2 FQGNSA come from the germline V gene. CDR3 in amino acids: CASSLRSSGANVLTF. CDR3 nucleotides: TGTGCCAGCAGCTTAAGATCCTCTGGGGCCAACGTCCTGACTTTC.

This clone was counted between two and nine times. The rearrangement joins TRBV12-5 to TRBJ2-5; maybe TRBD1 (5 bases). Trimming removed 4 bases from V and 4 bases from J, with 7 bases in between. Germline loops: CDR1 LGHNT, CDR2 FRNRAP. This CDR3 is 12 amino acids long. The CDR3 nucleotides are TGTGCTAGTGGTTCCACAGGAGAGACCCAGTACTTC. This sequence encodes CASGSTGETQYF.

The rearrangement links TRBV10-3 to TRBJ2-5, with D possibly called TRBD1 or TRBD2 (5 bases each). CDR3 length: 14 residues. The germline V and J ends were trimmed by 6 bases and 5 bases, with 16 bases remaining between them. CDR1 is ENHRY, CDR2 SYGVKD, per germline. The CDR3 DNA follows: TGTGCCATCAGCCCCGGGACGGACGGGGAGACCCAGTACTTC. It encodes CAISPGTDGETQYF.

The table lists this clone with a few counts. The chain recombines TRBV20-1 with TRBJ2-3; D not certain. Germline CDR1 DFQATT, CDR2 SNEGSKA (reference sequence). V was shortened by 7 bases and J by 1 base, with 6 bases between the two germline ends. This CDR3 comprises 11 residues. The CDR3 reads CSGPGTDTQYF. The CDR3 DNA follows: TGCAGTGGCCCGGGCACAGATACGCAGTATTTT.

The V gene is TRBV5-8, the J gene TRBJ2-5; a weak D match, TRBD2 (6 bases). Germline-derived CDR1 and CDR2 are SGHTS and YDEGEE. The germline V and J ends were trimmed by 4 bases and 4 bases, with 14 bases remaining between them. The CDR3 has 14 residues. CDR3 coding DNA: TGTGCCAGCAGCCCGAGGTTGCGGGGAGAGACCCAGTACTTC. Its translation: CASSPRLRGETQYF.

This clone was counted only a few times. This CDR3 is also generated by other DNA sequences in the sample. V is TRBV12-5 and J is TRBJ1-1; 8 nucleotides match TRBD1. With 3 bases clipped from V and 4 bases from J, the junction kept 1 base outside the gene matches. Germline-derived CDR1 and CDR2 are LGHNT and FRNRAP. The CDR3 runs to 13 residues. The CDR3 protein is CASGFTGGTEAFF. Here the CDR3 DNA reads TGTGCTAGTGGTTTCACAGGGGGCACTGAAGCTTTCTTT.

This clone was found many times. The V call is TRBV15, the J call TRBJ1-4; D gene unclear. CDR3 length: 13 residues. CDR1 and CDR2 from the germline V gene are LNHNV and YYDKDF (reference sequence). The germline V and J ends were trimmed by 0 bases and 10 bases, with 9 bases remaining between them. In DNA, the CDR3 is TGTGCCACCAGCAGAGATGTACATGGAAAACTGTTTTTT. It codes for CATSRDVHGKLFF.

The V gene is TRBV23-1, the J gene TRBJ1-1, with D unresolved. TRBV23-1 is recorded as an ORF, its role being uncertain. Trimming removed 0 bases at V and 8 bases at J, with 4 bases between. The CDR3 has 11 residues. The CDR3 loop is CASSQSEEAFF. The CDR3 DNA reads TGCGCCAGCAGTCAATCGGAAGAAGCTTTCTTT.

The chain uses TRBV27 and TRBJ2-2; D gene uncertain. CDR3 length: 13 amino acids. Germline CDR1 and CDR2: MNHEY and SMNVEV (reference sequence). With 5 bases removed from V and 2 bases from J, the gap between germline ends came to 6 bases. DNA for the CDR3: TGTGCCAGCAGTGGTGGCAACACCGGGGAGCTGTTTTTT. Amino acids: CASSGGNTGELFF.

This clone was observed a handful of times. In the same sample, other DNA sequences code for this CDR3. The chain has TRBV18 and TRBJ2-1, with 7 bases matching TRBD1. The CDR3 has 14 amino acids. Trimming removed 3 bases from V and 4 bases from J; junction bases left unmatched: 3. The germline V gene has CDR1 KGHSH and CDR2 LQKENI. The DNA for the CDR3 is TGTGCCAGCTCACCTGGGACAGCTTACAATGAGCAGTTCTTC. It translates to CASSPGTAYNEQFF.

J is TRBJ1-1 and V is TRBV28; TRBD1 aligns across 10 bases. Unmatched junction bases numbered 8, after V lost 8 bases and J lost 5 bases. CDR1 is MDHEN, CDR2 SYDVKM, per germline. This CDR3 region has 14 residues. The CDR3 region has the DNA TGTGCCAGCCTCACGGGACAGGGGAGGACTGAAGCTTTCTTT. Encoded protein: CASLTGQGRTEAFF.

This clone was observed a few times. This chain connects TRBV27 to TRBJ1-1; the D gene is possibly TRBD1 (5 bases). Germline assignment: CDR1 MNHEY and CDR2 SMNVEV (reference sequence). Trimming took off 2 bases at V and 4 bases at J, with 14 bases between the two ends. CDR3 length equals 15 residues. This CDR3 is CASSLTGGWSTEAFF. The CDR3, as DNA: TGTGCCAGCAGTTTAACAGGAGGTTGGAGCACTGAAGCTTTCTTT.

The chain recombines TRBV18 with TRBJ2-3; D not certain. CDR3 length: 15 residues. Trimming removed 4 bases from V and 0 bases from J, with 11 bases in between. Per the germline V gene, CDR1 is KGHSH and CDR2 is LQKENI. The CDR3 nucleotides read TGTGCCAGCTCACTAAGATCAGCTAGCACAGATACGCAGTATTTT. This sequence encodes CASSLRSASTDTQYF.

This clone was picked up many times. This chain uses TRBV5-1 with TRBJ2-7, with D perhaps matching TRBD2 (6 bases). This CDR3 comprises 13 residues. Germline CDR1 reads SGHRS; CDR2 reads YFSETQ. The germline V and J ends were trimmed by 1 base and 3 bases, with 8 bases remaining between them. CDR3 nucleotides: TGCGCCAGCAGCTTGACCGGGAGCTACGAGCAGTACTTC. Protein: CASSLTGSYEQYF.

The chain joins TRBV9 to TRBJ1-5, with 7 nucleotides matching TRBD1. Germline CDR1 reads SGDLS; CDR2 reads YYNGEE. The V gene end was trimmed by 8 bases and the J gene end by 0 bases; junction bases not matched to a gene: 2. This CDR3 comprises 13 residues. The CDR3 loop is CARGQFSNQPQHF. CDR3 nucleotides: TGTGCCAGGGGACAGTTTAGCAATCAGCCCCAGCATTTT.